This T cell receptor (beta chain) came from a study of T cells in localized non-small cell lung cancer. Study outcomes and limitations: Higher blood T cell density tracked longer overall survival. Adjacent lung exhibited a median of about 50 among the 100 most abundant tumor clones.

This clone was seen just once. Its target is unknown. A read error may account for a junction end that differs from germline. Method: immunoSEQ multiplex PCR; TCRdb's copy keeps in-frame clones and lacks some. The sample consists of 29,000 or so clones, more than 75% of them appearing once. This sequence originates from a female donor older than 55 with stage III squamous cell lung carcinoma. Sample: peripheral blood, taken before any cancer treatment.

The CDR3 region has the DNA TGTGCTAGCAGCTTAGTAGCTAACACCGGGGAGCTGTTTTTT. It yields the protein CASSLVANTGELFF. The chain carries TRBV7-7 and TRBJ2-2; D remains ambiguous. Germline values: CDR1 SSHAT, CDR2 FNYEAQ (reference sequence). This CDR3 spans 14 amino acids.